These T cell receptor beta chains were read from a single sample in a study of blood T cell repertoires in COVID-19. Assay used: immunoSEQ multiplex PCR; TCRdb lists only in-frame clones, some missing. The data contain some 150,000 clones, around 80% of them singletons. Sequenced material: peripheral blood. The receptors shown here come from a human donor in a cohort sampled during active COVID-19. CDR3s include the opening cysteine and the closing phenylalanine or tryptophan. The order of the fields is V gene, clone size, D gene, J gene, CDR3 protein, CDR3 DNA. A D gene is named only where the DNA matches it firmly. Some rows mark clone size as missing; the rest say once, few, many or name a class of expanded clone.

>TRBV28|few|TRBD1|TRBJ2-7
CASSPDRVGHYEQYF
TGTGCCAGCAGTCCCGACAGGGTAGGTCACTACGAGCAGTACTTC
>TRBV9|.|.|TRBJ1-1
CASSVGSGTEAFF
TGTGCCAGCAGCGTTGGGTCGGGCACTGAAGCTTTCTTT
>TRBV27|.|TRBD1|TRBJ1-5
CASSLLAGGSNQPQHF
TGTGCCAGCAGTTTACTGGCAGGGGGAAGCAATCAGCCCCAGCATTTT
>TRBV3-1/TRBV3-2|.|TRBD1|TRBJ1-2
CASSQTGGDYGYTF
TGTGCCAGCAGCCAGACAGGGGGCGACTATGGCTACACCTTC
>TRBV24-1|once|.|TRBJ2-1
CATSRSGTYNEQFF
TGTGCCACCAGTCGTTCAGGGACCTACAATGAGCAGTTCTTC
>TRBV15|.|TRBD2|TRBJ2-3
CATSNLAEGRDTQYF
TGTGCCACCAGCAACCTAGCGGAGGGGAGAGATACGCAGTATTTT
>TRBV15|.|.|TRBJ1-5
CATSRGRGSSQPQHF
TGTGCCACCAGCAGAGGTAGGGGGTCAAGTCAGCCCCAGCATTTT
>TRBV5-1|.|TRBD1|TRBJ1-2
CASSPGTAVYGYTF
TGCGCCAGCAGTCCCGGGACAGCCGTTTATGGCTACACCTTC
>TRBV10-2|.|TRBD1|TRBJ2-7
CASSETPPGQGGHEQYF
TGCGCCAGCAGTGAGACCCCTCCGGGACAGGGAGGGCACGAGCAGTACTTC
>TRBV19|.|TRBD1|TRBJ1-4
CASLDGAGGNEKLFF
TGTGCCAGTTTGGACGGGGCAGGGGGAAATGAAAAACTGTTTTTT
>TRBV18|few|.|TRBJ1-2
CASSRRDGYTF
TGTGCCAGCTCACGACGGGATGGCTACACCTTC
>TRBV5-5|.|.|TRBJ2-3
CASSHYRLTDTQYF
TGTGCCAGCAGCCATTACAGGTTGACAGATACGCAGTATTTT
>TRBV9|.|TRBD1|TRBJ1-5
CASSRDSYQPQHF
TGTGCCAGCAGCAGGGACAGTTATCAGCCCCAGCATTTT
>TRBV6-2/TRBV6-3|.|.|TRBJ1-5
CASSYSKGRANQPQHF
TGTGCCAGCAGTTACTCGAAGGGCAGGGCTAATCAGCCCCAGCATTTT
>TRBV30|.|.|TRBJ1-5
CAWSRLDQPQHF
TGTGCCTGGAGCAGGTTGGATCAGCCCCAGCATTTT
>TRBV27|.|TRBD1|TRBJ2-7
CASSTTGAYYEQYF
TGTGCCAGCAGTACGACAGGGGCGTACTACGAGCAGTACTTC
>TRBV7-2|.|.|TRBJ2-5
CASSLVGGQETQYF
TGTGCCAGCAGCTTAGTAGGGGGTCAAGAGACCCAGTACTTC
>TRBV7-9|many|.|TRBJ1-4
CASSLEGGANEKLFF
TGTGCCAGCAGCTTAGAGGGAGGGGCTAATGAAAAACTGTTTTTT
>TRBV7-9|.|.|TRBJ1-1
CASNPWGDTEAFF
TGTGCCAGCAACCCGTGGGGGGACACTGAAGCTTTCTTT
>TRBV12-3/TRBV12-4|.|.|TRBJ1-2
CASSFSGVEGYTF
TGTGCCAGCAGTTTTTCGGGGGTAGAAGGCTACACCTTC